This entry lists 8 T cell receptor beta chains sequenced from one sample in a study of CD8 T cells in Susac syndrome (dated by TCRdb to the late 2010s). Library generation was performed with the immunoSEQ multiplex PCR assay. RNA was extracted using the RNeasy kit, and about 0.5 to 1 ug of the RNA was reverse transcribed with random hexamers. Starting from the raw public reads, TCRdb applied fastp trimming at Q25, assembled clones with MiXCR and retained in-frame beta chains. All rows with the same CDR3 protein become a single entry with the most common DNA and genes. The table for this sample lists about 64,000 distinct CDR3 sequences; roughly 94% of them were counted only once. The ten most abundant clones make up around 0.61% of the sample. Sequencing input: CD8+ T cells from PBMCs. These receptors all stem from a human donor with multiple sclerosis.

The rearrangement links TRBV10-3 to TRBJ2-3; D not certain. V gave up 2 bases and J gave up 1 base, with 4 bases separating them. Germline assignment: CDR1 ENHRY and CDR2 SYGVKD. This CDR3 is 13 amino acids long. CDR3 protein: CAISERGTDTQYF. CDR3 nucleotides: TGTGCCATCAGTGAGAGGGGCACAGATACGCAGTATTTT.

The chain has TRBV5-1 and TRBJ2-7; 8 bases line up with TRBD1. The V gene's germline CDR1 is SGHRS and CDR2 YFSETQ. The ends lost 5 bases at V and 3 bases at J; junction bases unmatched: 7. There are 14 residues in the CDR3. This chain's CDR3 is CASRSGTGYYEQYF. The CDR3 DNA reads as TGCGCCAGCAGATCCGGGACAGGTTACTACGAGCAGTACTTC.

This chain connects TRBV27 to TRBJ2-1; D gene unclear. The CDR3 runs 11 residues. Trimming cost V 3 bases and J 6 bases, with 3 bases left between them. From germline, CDR1 is MNHEY and CDR2 SMNVEV (reference sequence). The CDR3 here is CASSFLNEQFF. The CDR3 DNA reads TGTGCCAGCAGTTTTCTCAATGAGCAGTTCTTC.

The chain has TRBV30 and TRBJ2-5, with D maybe TRBD2 (5 bases). CDR3 length: 15 residues. Deletions cut 2 bases from V and 5 bases from J, with 18 bases between. Germline V gene sequence: CDR1 GTSNPN, CDR2 SVGIG (reference sequence). The CDR3 loop is CAWSFGENTGETQYF. The CDR3 DNA reads as TGTGCCTGGAGTTTCGGGGAGAATACTGGGGAGACCCAGTACTTC.

CDR3 in amino acids: CASSLGGVNYGYTF. The DNA of the CDR3 is TGTGCCAGCAGCTTGGGGGGAGTCAACTATGGCTACACCTTC. V and J are TRBV7-8 and TRBJ1-2, with a tentative D call TRBD1 (5 bases). The CDR3 sequence is 14 residues long. V was shortened by 3 bases and J by 2 bases, with 10 bases between the two germline ends. The germline gives CDR1 SGHVS, CDR2 FQNEAQ.

The V gene is TRBV27, the J gene TRBJ2-3, with D hard to call. V was shortened by 10 bases and J by 2 bases, with 16 bases between the two germline ends. In germline, CDR1 is MNHEY, CDR2 SMNVEV (reference sequence). CDR3 size: 14 residues. Here the CDR3 reads CATAVLGNTDTQYF. The CDR3 nucleotides read TGTGCCACAGCCGTCCTTGGGAACACAGATACGCAGTATTTT.

The chain is built from TRBV15 and TRBJ2-7, with D uncertain. CDR1 and CDR2 (germline): LNHNV, YYDKDF (reference sequence). V gave up 0 bases and J gave up 2 bases, with 8 bases separating them. The CDR3 totals 14 residues. The CDR3 nucleotides are TGTGCCACCAGCAGAGATCCAACTACCTACGAGCAGTACTTC. Its protein is CATSRDPTTYEQYF.

The V and J genes are TRBV30 and TRBJ1-3; no firm D call. The CDR3 contains 13 residues. The V and J ends lost 0 bases and 0 bases respectively, with 3 bases between them. The germline V gene has CDR1 GTSNPN and CDR2 SVGIG (reference sequence). CDR3 sequence (DNA): TGTGCCTGGAGTGTAAGCTCTGGAAACACCATATATTTT. Amino acids: CAWSVSSGNTIYF. Supplemented by reference TRBV30 and TRBJ1-3, the full variable domain reads SQTIHQWPATLVQPVGSPLSLECTVEGTSNPNLYWYRQAAGRGLQLLFYSVGIGQISSEVPQNLSASRPQDRQFILSSKKLLLSDSGFYLCAWSVSSGNTIYFGEGSWLTVV.